A single sample is the source of the 29 T cell receptor beta chains below, sequenced in a study of blood T cell repertoires in COVID-19. Clones were read by immunoSEQ multiplex PCR, and TCRdb kept only the in-frame ones, dropping some. Counted here are about 130,000 clones, roughly four fifths occurring once; the ten biggest clones make up roughly 9%. The sequenced material came from peripheral blood. These receptors came from a man aged 35-49 years with active or convalescent COVID-19.

The rearrangement links TRBV19 to TRBJ1-2, with 7 positions matching TRBD1. The CDR3 covers 16 residues. V shed 6 bases and J 8 bases; nucleotides not matched to a gene: 18. Per germline, CDR1 LNHDA and CDR2 SQIVND (reference sequence). The CDR3 loop reads CASSYLVPGQSGGYTF. The CDR3 DNA is TGTGCCAGTAGCTACCTCGTTCCGGGACAGAGCGGGGGCTACACCTTC.

The V call is TRBV6-2 or TRBV6-3, the J call TRBJ1-6; TRBD1 is a possible D gene (5 bases). Looked up from germline, CDR1 is MNHEY and CDR2 is SVGEGT. V lost 6 bases and J 0 bases, leaving 18 bases between the germline ends. The CDR3 length is 18 residues. The CDR3 loop reads CASSPITRATSYNSPLHF. CDR3 in DNA: TGTGCCAGCAGCCCCATTACCAGGGCCACCTCCTATAATTCACCCCTCCACTTT.

This rearrangement joins TRBV2 to TRBJ1-6; 7 nucleotides match TRBD1. V was pared by 6 bases and J by 9 bases, with 8 bases of the junction left unmatched. CDR1 SNHLY and CDR2 FYNNEI come from the germline V gene. The CDR3 spans 14 residues. CDR3 sequence (DNA): TGTGCCAGCAGCGAGACAGGGTTAGGTTCACCCCTCCACTTT. Protein product: CASSETGLGSPLHF.

By frequency in the sample, this clone is large. The chain joins TRBV30 to TRBJ1-2; 7 bases match TRBD1. Trimming cost V 2 bases and J 5 bases; bases outside gene matches: 8. CDR1 is GTSNPN, CDR2 SVGIG, per germline (reference sequence). This CDR3 has 14 amino acids. The CDR3 DNA reads as TGTGCCTGGAGTCCGACAGGGAACGTTTATGGCTACACCTTC. Its protein product is CAWSPTGNVYGYTF.

The chain couples TRBV20-1 to TRBJ1-2, with a weak D call TRBD1 (5 bases). CDR3 length equals 11 residues. V lost 6 bases and J 6 bases, leaving 11 bases between the germline ends. The germline gives CDR1 DFQATT, CDR2 SNEGSKA (reference sequence). Here the CDR3 reads CSAPDNNGYTF. CDR3 bases: TGCAGTGCCCCGGACAATAATGGCTACACCTTC.

This clone was found a few times. A junction end diverges from the germline sequence, so it may reflect a read error. V and J are TRBV30 and TRBJ1-3; the match to TRBD1 covers 7 bases. CDR1 is GTSNPN and CDR2 is SVGIG in the germline V gene (reference sequence). This CDR3 comprises 13 residues. Written as DNA, the CDR3 is TGTGCCCGGAGCAGGGGGAATGGAAACACCATATATTTT. Translation gives CARSRGNGNTIYF. Filled out from reference TRBV30 and TRBJ1-3, the complete variable domain reads SQTIHQWPATLVQPVGSPLSLECTVEGTSNPNLYWYRQAAGRGLQLLFYSVGIGQISSEVPQNLSASRPQDRQFILSSKKLLLSDSGFYLCARSRGNGNTIYFGEGSWLTVV.

This chain connects TRBV29-1 to TRBJ1-1; D not certain. V was shortened by 3 bases and J by 11 bases, with 10 bases between the two germline ends. Germline values: CDR1 SQVTM, CDR2 ANQGSEA. The length of the CDR3 is 10 residues. CDR3: CSVDQDRAFF. CDR3 coding DNA: TGCAGCGTTGATCAGGATCGGGCTTTCTTT.

The chain combines TRBV28 with TRBJ2-2, with 8 bases lining up with TRBD1. The germline CDR1 and CDR2 sequences are MDHEN and SYDVKM. This CDR3 spans 15 amino acids. With V trimmed by 5 bases and J by 4 bases, 6 bases remained unmatched. This CDR3 is CASSTPTGATGELFF. The CDR3 coding sequence is TGTGCCAGCAGTACCCCGACAGGGGCCACCGGGGAGCTGTTTTTT.

The V call is TRBV7-2, the J call TRBJ2-4; the match to TRBD1 covers 9 bases. This CDR3 region has 17 residues. After removal of 5 bases from V and 1 base from J, the junction contained 9 bases not matched to a gene. Germline CDR1 SGHTA, CDR2 FQGNSA. The CDR3 DNA sequence: TGTGCCAGCAGCCTCCTACAGGGGGCGTCGGCCAAAAACATTCAGTACTTC. Protein: CASSLLQGASAKNIQYF.

This chain connects TRBV19 to TRBJ2-1; 13 bases fit TRBD2. CDR3 size: 17 residues. The germline CDR1 and CDR2 sequences are LNHDA and SQIVND (reference sequence). V was pared by 6 bases and J by 1 base, with 6 bases of the junction left unmatched. The CDR3 loop reads CASSELAGGRSYNEQFF. Here the CDR3 DNA reads TGTGCCAGTAGCGAACTAGCGGGGGGGCGGTCCTACAATGAGCAGTTCTTC. Full variable domain (rest looked up from reference TRBV19 and TRBJ2-1): DGGITQSPKYLFRKEGQNVTLSCEQNLNHDAMYWYRQDPGQGLRLIYYSQIVNDFQKGDIAEGYSVSREKKESFPLTVTSAQKNPTAFYLCASSELAGGRSYNEQFFGPGTRLTVL.

The chain couples TRBV19 to TRBJ1-3; TRBD1 agrees at 11 bases. This CDR3 is built from 17 residues. The germline CDR1 and CDR2 sequences are LNHDA and SQIVND (reference sequence). The trim removed 5 bases at V and 2 bases at J, leaving 8 bases unmatched. This chain's CDR3 is CASSAPGQGGPGNTIYF. The CDR3 DNA follows: TGTGCCAGTAGTGCTCCGGGACAGGGGGGGCCTGGAAACACCATATATTTT.

The gene calls are TRBV25-1 and TRBJ1-6; 9 bases are a match to TRBD1. Germline V gives CDR1 MGHDK, CDR2 SYGVNS. The CDR3 sequence is 15 residues long. Trimming cost V 3 bases and J 9 bases; bases outside gene matches: 6. The CDR3 coding sequence is TGTGCCAGCAGTGATGTCCGGGACAGGGTTTCACCCCTCCACTTT. Encoded protein: CASSDVRDRVSPLHF. The full variable domain, its missing parts supplied by reference TRBV25-1 and TRBJ1-6, is EADIYQTPRYLVIGTGKKITLECSQTMGHDKMYWYQQDPGMELHLIHYSYGVNSTEKGDLSSESTVSRIRTEHFPLTLESARPSHTSQYLCASSDVRDRVSPLHFGNGTRLTVT.

The chain recombines TRBV11-2 with TRBJ2-2, with 8 bases matching TRBD1. The germline CDR1 and CDR2 sequences are SGHAT and FQNNGV. This CDR3 is 14 amino acids long. The V and J ends lost 3 bases and 6 bases, in that order; junction bases with no gene match: 3. CDR3 sequence reads: CASSLATGAGELFF. CDR3 DNA: TGTGCCAGCAGCTTGGCGACAGGGGCCGGGGAGCTGTTTTTT.

This clone was observed a few times. The genes are TRBV3-1 (or the pseudogene TRBV3-2) and TRBJ2-2; 7 bases fit TRBD1. CDR1 is LGHDT, CDR2 YNNKEL, per germline (reference sequence). J lost 6 bases, V lost 3 bases, and 1 base had no gene match. This CDR3 comprises 13 residues. The CDR3 region is CASSQTGSGELFF. CDR3 coding DNA: TGTGCCAGCAGCCAGACAGGGTCCGGGGAGCTGTTTTTT.

This clone was recorded only once. The J gene is TRBJ2-6, the V gene TRBV14, with 7 bases that match TRBD1. Germline loops: CDR1 SGHDN, CDR2 FVKESK. Germline trimming cut 3 bases from V and 2 bases from J; bases unmatched to any gene: 16. This CDR3 contains 20 residues. The CDR3 DNA is TGTGCCAGCAGCCACGTGAGACAGGGATTTCACCTCACTGGGGCCAACGTCCTGACTTTC. Residues: CASSHVRQGFHLTGANVLTF.

V is TRBV19 and J is TRBJ1-3, with 11 bases matching TRBD1. Trimming took 6 bases from V and 2 from J; bases not matched to a gene: 3. The germline V gene encodes CDR1 LNHDA and CDR2 SQIVND (reference sequence). The CDR3 extends over 15 amino acids. The CDR3 loop reads CASSSDRGPGNTIYF. The CDR3, as DNA: TGTGCCAGTAGCTCGGACAGGGGGCCTGGAAACACCATATATTTT.

The sample holds one count of this clone. The chain carries TRBV3-1 (or the pseudogene TRBV3-2) and TRBJ1-1, with 8 positions matching TRBD1. V was pared by 5 bases and J by 4 bases, with 6 bases of the junction left unmatched. CDR3 length: 14 residues. Germline CDR1 is LGHDT and CDR2 is YNNKEL (reference sequence). The CDR3 region is CASSSNDRGTEAFF. CDR3 nucleotides: TGTGCCAGCAGCTCAAACGACAGGGGCACTGAAGCTTTCTTT.

The chain is built from TRBV11-2 and TRBJ1-1, with TRBD1 matching 9 bases. Germline CDR1 is SGHAT and CDR2 is FQNNGV. The CDR3 is made up of 13 amino acids. Germline trimming cut 5 bases from V and 4 bases from J; bases unmatched to any gene: 2. CDR3 residues: CASSVDRGTEAFF. CDR3 nucleotides: TGTGCCAGCAGCGTGGACAGGGGCACTGAAGCTTTCTTT.

CDR3: CASSPPRVGKVNIQYF. CDR3 DNA sequence: TGTGCCAGCAGCCCCCCGAGGGTGGGGAAAGTCAACATTCAGTACTTC. The chain couples TRBV9 to TRBJ2-4, with D perhaps TRBD2 (5 bases). Germline V gene lookup returns CDR1 SGDLS and CDR2 YYNGEE. V lost 4 bases and J 7 bases, leaving 21 bases between the germline ends. This CDR3 is built from 16 residues.

The rearrangement links TRBV18 to TRBJ1-4; D unclear. V was clipped by 4 bases and J by 5 bases, with 8 bases between them. CDR3 length equals 13 residues. Germline values: CDR1 KGHSH, CDR2 LQKENI. CDR3 sequence: CASSRGENEKLFF. The CDR3 nucleotides are TGTGCCAGCTCACGTGGGGAGAATGAAAAACTGTTTTTT.

The chain couples TRBV4-3 to TRBJ1-2, with D uncertain. V was trimmed by 1 base and J by 5 bases, leaving 11 bases between them. Germline CDR1 and CDR2: LGHNA and YSLEER. This CDR3 is 14 amino acids long. The CDR3 nucleotides are TGCGCCAGCAGCCAAGCGGTGGGCACATATGGCTACACCTTC. Amino acid sequence: CASSQAVGTYGYTF.

This clone was seen once. The chain combines TRBV27 with TRBJ2-6, with TRBD1 matching over 8 bases. The CDR3 contains 20 residues. Germline V CDR1 and CDR2: MNHEY, SMNVEV (reference sequence). Trimming removed 8 bases from V and 4 bases from J; junction bases left unmatched: 22. CDR3 protein: CASRRRPGQVGGRGANVLTF. The DNA of the CDR3 is TGTGCCAGCCGACGCAGGCCGGGACAGGTTGGAGGGAGGGGGGCCAACGTCCTGACTTTC.

Comment on this clone: Compared with germline, one end of the junction differs, possibly owing to a read error. The DNA of the CDR3 is TGTGCCTGGGGGCCCGATAGCTCCCACGAGCAGTACTTC. This encodes CAWGPDSSHEQYF. The chain is built from TRBV30 and TRBJ2-7; no definite D call. The CDR3 sequence is 13 residues long. Germline V gene lookup returns CDR1 GTSNPN and CDR2 SVGIG (reference sequence).

The chain combines TRBV10-1 with TRBJ2-5; 13 positions match TRBD2. The CDR3 length is 17 residues. V lost 6 bases and J lost 0; bases outside the gene matches: 7. Germline CDR1 WNHNN, CDR2 SYGVQD (reference sequence). The CDR3 loop is CASRTGLAGPYQETQYF. The CDR3 bases are TGCGCCAGCAGAACGGGACTAGCGGGGCCGTACCAAGAGACCCAGTACTTC.

This chain links TRBV7-6 with TRBJ1-4; TRBD1 might be the D (5 bases). CDR1 is SGHVS, CDR2 FNYEAQ, per germline. This CDR3 has 16 residues. The V end was cut by 5 bases, the J end by 8 bases, with 21 bases between. CDR3 sequence reads: CASSGRGGVTFEKLFF. CDR3 coding DNA: TGTGCCAGCAGCGGCCGGGGAGGGGTGACCTTCGAAAAACTGTTTTTT. Together with reference TRBV7-6 and TRBJ1-4, the CDR3 gives the full variable domain: GAGVSQSPRYKVTKRGQDVALRCDPISGHVSLYWYRQALGQGPEFLTYFNYEAQQDKSGLPNDRFSAERPEGSISTLTIQRTEQRDSAMYRCASSGRGGVTFEKLFFGSGTQLSVL.

V usage is TRBV6-2 or TRBV6-3 and J usage is TRBJ1-2; TRBD1 matches at 10 bases. The V and J ends lost 0 bases and 4 bases, in that order; junction bases with no gene match: 8. The CDR3 sequence is 17 residues long. In germline, CDR1 is MNHEY, CDR2 SVGEGT. CDR3 sequence reads: CASSYSLGQGIRYGYTF. The DNA for the CDR3 is TGTGCCAGCAGTTACTCATTGGGACAGGGGATCCGCTATGGCTACACCTTC.

The J gene is TRBJ2-2, the V gene TRBV25-1; maybe TRBD1 (7 bases). Germline V gives CDR1 MGHDK, CDR2 SYGVNS. The V end was cut by 4 bases, the J end by 6 bases, with 12 bases between. CDR3 length: 14 amino acids. CDR3 protein: CASSVAGGPGELFF. CDR3 DNA sequence: TGTGCCAGCAGTGTCGCAGGGGGGCCCGGGGAGCTGTTTTTT.

The chain joins TRBV4-1 to TRBJ2-5, with D possibly matching TRBD2 (6 bases). The V end lost 4 bases, the J end lost 1 base, and 25 bases lay between the germline ends. Looked up from germline, CDR1 is MGHRA and CDR2 is YSYEKL. This CDR3 comprises 19 residues. The CDR3 is CASSPSGTVSTDAQETQYF. The CDR3 DNA follows: TGCGCCAGCAGCCCCTCCGGGACTGTGTCCACTGATGCCCAAGAGACCCAGTACTTC.

The CDR3 nucleotides read TGTGCCAGCAGCTTAGATACAGGGGGACCCGGGGGATCGCAGTATTTT. Translated, it gives CASSLDTGGPGGSQYF. The chain carries TRBV7-2 and TRBJ2-3, with TRBD1 identical over 8 bases. The CDR3 runs 16 residues. Germline V CDR1 and CDR2: SGHTA, FQGNSA. J was trimmed by 10 bases and V by 1 base; bases with no gene match: 13.